This TCR beta chain comes out of a study of T cells in Graves' hyperthyroidism and ophthalmopathy. This clonotype was picked up many times. J gave up 3 bases and V 5 bases, and 9 bases lay outside the gene matches. The CDR3 is 16 amino acids. Per the germline V gene, CDR1 is SEHNR and CDR2 is FQNEAQ (reference sequence). The investigators amplified TCR beta CDR3 regions from RNA transcripts. When the TCR CDR3 underwent first-round RT-PCR, the HTBI primer set was used. TCRdb redid the calling of the multiplex PCR reads with MiXCR, one entry per CDR3 protein. The data contain about 360,000 distinct CDR3 sequences, 13% of them singletons. Patients were excluded because of uncontrolled infection, other autoimmune disease, pregnancy or lactation. The PBMCs had their origin in 8.5 to 10 ml of fresh peripheral blood.

Source material: blood. The receptor's source is a woman aged 18-29 years with Graves' hyperthyroidism. The chain carries TRBV7-9 and TRBJ1-5; TRBD1 matches at 8 bases. CDR3 protein: CASSQDGTGFNQPQHF. CDR3 bases: TGTGCCAGCAGCCAAGACGGGACAGGATTCAATCAGCCCCAGCATTTT.